This T cell receptor (beta chain) originates from a study of blood T cells in healthy people across ages (dated by TCRdb to between 2014 and 2017). Some background on the complete study: In model experiments, template switching captured roughly one uniquely barcoded TCR beta cDNA molecule for every two T cells. The study measured age-related changes in TCR beta repertoire diversity using deep sequencing normalized with unique cDNA molecular identifiers. Using the same blood draw, the study looked at two additional independent replicas of 1 million unique cDNA reads for two donors, one aged 18 to 30 and the other aged 80 or older. Donors of different ages were randomly distributed across sequencing lanes to avoid experimental bias. The donors were split into four age groups: young (average around 15 years), middle-aged (39), aged (about 62) and long-lived (roughly 88). Beyond this particular receptor, the publication reports: Because profiling used bulk unsorted PBMCs, naive and antigen-experienced compartments could not be compared conclusively. Observed TCR beta diversity per million T cells fell roughly linearly with age, and a significant reduction was already apparent by age around 39. Because donor CMV infection status was unknown, age-related changes in expanded clonotypes were potentially confounded. Compared with the aged group, the long-lived group had more naive CD4+ T cells, fewer expanded clones and increased TCR diversity, a pattern suggesting age selection. There was a strong correlation between observed TCR beta diversity and the percentage of naive T cells measured by flow cytometry. Estimates of total diversity from one million sequenced T cells were regarded as lower bounds and underestimates.

The CDR3 covers 12 residues, taking in both the cysteine and the phenylalanine. Just the 36-base CDR3 DNA is kept, in frame starting at base 1. A distance of 6 bases separates the germline ends of V and J, which lose 2 bases and 5 bases respectively. The germline V gene supplies CDR1 SGHRS and CDR2 YFSETQ. Receptor amplification or capture employed 5' RACE. Sequenced using an Illumina HiSeq 2500. A second PCR of about 6 to 11 cycles was performed with a sample-barcoded 5' primer and a J-beta primer mix. A unique molecular identifier was introduced onto each TCR beta cDNA molecule by a template-switch 5' adaptor carrying 12 random nucleotides. Each sample yielded at least 3 million CDR3-containing paired-end reads. First-strand cDNA synthesis was performed from all RNA using the Mint cDNA synthesis kit, with priming by a TRBC-specific oligonucleotide. Following uracil-DNA glycosylase treatment, all cDNA underwent a first 18-cycle PCR with the universal primers M1SS and BC2_uni_R. On the authors' methods: Each sample was normalized by randomly selecting 1 million high-quality reads, each carrying a distinct molecular identifier. Reads with shared molecular identifiers were discarded instead of being binned into consensus sequences. MiTCR, set to a Q25 quality threshold and the strictest error-elimination algorithm, was used for CDR3 identification, clonotype clustering and error correction. A nonparametric unseen species model using Euler transformation provided a lower-bound estimate of total TCR beta diversity. The raw public data were reprocessed by TCRdb itself: fastp quality trimming at Q25, MiXCR clonotype calling, in-frame beta chains only. Duplicate CDR3 protein sequences are folded into a single record with the most common DNA and genes. The V and J calls, along with clone size, are taken from TCRdb and not from the paper's own processing. The sample records roughly 680,000 distinct CDR3 sequences, 52% of which are singletons. About 13% of the sample goes to the ten largest clones.

This clonotype showed up many times. Its antigen has not been determined. No base quality values were provided; no much bigger clone lies one nucleotide off. Donors were around 37 systemically healthy Caucasian individuals from Russia aged roughly 6 to 100 years. Each donor gave about 9.7 milliliters of peripheral blood, drawn into EDTA-treated Vacutainer tubes. PBMCs were isolated by Ficoll-Paque density-gradient centrifugation, with at least 6 million obtained per sample. Total RNA was extracted from PBMCs with Trizol reagent, with at least 5.5 micrograms obtained per sample. The percentages of naive CD45RAhigh/CD27high T cells were determined by flow cytometry on a PBMC aliquot from every donor.

Sequences were obtained from blood. The sequence derives from a woman of 80 years or more in good health. The V gene is TRBV5-1 and the J gene is TRBJ2-3; confidence is insufficient to name the D gene. For the CDR3, the sequence is CASSFQEDTQYF. The bases read TGCGCCAGCAGCTTCCAGGAAGATACGCAGTATTTT.